Given below is one T cell receptor (beta chain) in context. The antigen is not known. The CDR3 extends over 16 amino acids. After removal of 6 bases from V and 6 bases from J, the junction contained 13 bases not matched to a gene. The germline CDR1 and CDR2 sequences are MNHNS and SASEGT. Making use of molecular barcodes, quantitative 5'-RACE generated TCR beta libraries. MiXCR, run by TCRdb on the 5' RACE reads, gives a single entry per CDR3 protein. This sample has a few hundred thousand distinct CDR3 sequences, with about a fifth found just once. The sample originates from a study of CD8 T cells in ankylosing spondylitis. General study results and limits: The study identified a TCR beta motif of fewer than 10 highly homologous variants that appeared characteristic of ankylosing spondylitis blood. Clones linked to disease, bearing a CD8+ phenotype, were relatively rare in peripheral blood. Some motif variants were previously reported in reactive arthritis synovial fluid and blood. Matched ankylosing spondylitis synovial fluid reportedly contained a significantly enriched population of disease-linked clones.

Sequencing was carried out using blood, either unsorted or a sorted T cell fraction (not recorded which). The chain is built from TRBV6-1 and TRBJ2-1; 8 nucleotides match TRBD2. The sequence derives from a male donor with ankylosing spondylitis. The chain's CDR3 is CASRRVDGRAVNEQFF. The CDR3 nucleotides read TGTGCCAGCAGGAGGGTCGACGGGAGGGCCGTCAATGAGCAGTTCTTC.